A selection of T cell receptor beta chains follows, all from one sample in a study of naive and memory T cell subsets. TCRdb redid the calling of the UMI-ligation and nested PCR reads with MiXCR, one entry per CDR3 protein. The sample carries 130,000 to 150,000 distinct CDR3 sequences, 15% to 20% recorded once. The sequenced sample consisted of naive CD4+ T cells from blood. The receptors were gathered from a human donor in good health. The CDR3 runs from the conserved cysteine through the conserved F or W. The D gene is left open where the match is weak. A clone size is listed for some rows: how often the clone was seen (once, few, many), or a class if it is expanded.

CDR3nt	CDR3aa	abundance	v_gene	j_gene	d_gene
TGTGCCAGCAGTGCTCAGGGTAGCAATCAGCCCCAGCATTTT	CASSAQGSNQPQHF	NA	TRBV6-1	TRBJ1-5	NA
TGCAGTGCCCGGGGGTCGGGCACCGGGGAGCTGTTTTTT	CSARGSGTGELFF	few	TRBV20-1	TRBJ2-2	NA
TGTGCCAGCAGTGATACCCGACAGCCCTACGAGCAGTACTTC	CASSDTRQPYEQYF	NA	TRBV2	TRBJ2-7	NA
TGTGCCAGCAGTTACCCGACAGGCCAAACCGGATCTGGGGCCAACGTCCTGACTTTC	CASSYPTGQTGSGANVLTF	NA	TRBV6-6	TRBJ2-6	NA
TGCAGTGCTAGATCCCCCCGCTCGGGGGAGGGGGATACGCAGTATTTT	CSARSPRSGEGDTQYF	many	TRBV20-1	TRBJ2-3	TRBD2
TGTGCCAGCTCACCACCTAGCGCCCGAAACTCCTACAATGAGCAGTTCTTC	CASSPPSARNSYNEQFF	NA	TRBV18	TRBJ2-1	NA
TGCAGTGCCCGCACAGATACGCAGTATTTT	CSARTDTQYF	many	TRBV20-1	TRBJ2-3	NA
TGTGCCAGCTCACCGGATGGGGTAGCCTCTGGAAACACCATATATTTT	CASSPDGVASGNTIYF	few	TRBV18	TRBJ1-3	NA
TGTGCGAGCGGGACAGGGGGGTACGATCAGTACTTC	CASGTGGYDQYF	NA	TRBV7-9	TRBJ2-7	TRBD1
TGTGCCAGCTCCCCCCCGGATAGCGGGGCCGAAGAGACCCAGTACTTC	CASSPPDSGAEETQYF	NA	TRBV18	TRBJ2-5	TRBD2
TGTGCCAGCAGCCCGTCGACAGGGGCCCCCCCTGGGGCCAACGTCCTGACTTTC	CASSPSTGAPPGANVLTF	NA	TRBV4-2	TRBJ2-6	TRBD1
TGCAGCGTTCTGGGTCGTACAGATACGCAGTATTTT	CSVLGRTDTQYF	many	TRBV29-1	TRBJ2-3	NA
TGTGCCAGCAGCCAAGATTTTACAATCTCGGCCCAGTACTTC	CASSQDFTISAQYF	NA	TRBV3-1	TRBJ2-5	NA
TGCGCCAGCAGCCAAGATGTTAGGGCAAAATCCTACGAGCAGTACTTC	CASSQDVRAKSYEQYF	few	TRBV4-3	TRBJ2-7	NA
TGTGCCAGCAGCCGGACAGGGACGAACTCACCCCTCCACTTT	CASSRTGTNSPLHF	few	TRBV7-9	TRBJ1-6	TRBD1
TGTGCCAGCAGCTTAGGTGTTCTAGCGGGAGCTCTCGAGCAGTACTTC	CASSLGVLAGALEQYF	NA	TRBV7-2	TRBJ2-7	TRBD2
TGCAGTGCTAGAGATTCAGACGCAACTAATGAAAAACTGTTTTTT	CSARDSDATNEKLFF	few	TRBV20-1	TRBJ1-4	NA
TGTGCCAGCAGCGTAGTGGCGGGAGGGTCCACCGGGGAGCTGTTTTTT	CASSVVAGGSTGELFF	few	TRBV9	TRBJ2-2	TRBD2
TGTGCCAGCAGTTTGTTAGGGACAGGAAATGGCTACACCTTC	CASSLLGTGNGYTF	NA	TRBV12-3/TRBV12-4	TRBJ1-2	TRBD1
TGTGCCAGCAGGAGGGCGGGGGCTGGGACAGATACGCAGTATTTT	CASRRAGAGTDTQYF	few	TRBV28	TRBJ2-3	NA
TGTGCCAGCAGTTCCCGACTCTCACAGCATTTT	CASSSRLSQHF	few	TRBV28	TRBJ1-5	NA
TGTGCCAGCAGCTCTCAACTGCCCTCCTACAATGAGCAGTTCTTC	CASSSQLPSYNEQFF	NA	TRBV7-2	TRBJ2-1	NA
TGTGCCAGCAGCCGCGGGACAGGGAAGGCAGATACGCAGTATTTT	CASSRGTGKADTQYF	few	TRBV6-5	TRBJ2-3	TRBD1
TGTGCCAGCAGTTTCCGCCCAGCGGACTTCGGCAATGAGCAGTTCTTC	CASSFRPADFGNEQFF	NA	TRBV28	TRBJ2-1	NA
TGCAGCTTGGGAGGCGGAGGAGAGACCCAGTACTTC	CSLGGGGETQYF	NA	TRBV29-1	TRBJ2-5	NA
TGCAGCGTAGCCCAGGGGCTTAGCAATCAGCCCCAGCATTTT	CSVAQGLSNQPQHF	few	TRBV29-1	TRBJ1-5	NA
TGTGCCAGCAGTTTCTCCATGAACACTGAAGCTTTCTTT	CASSFSMNTEAFF	few	TRBV12-3/TRBV12-4	TRBJ1-1	NA
TGCAGTACAGAACAGGGTACGGGAAGCTCTGGGGCCAACGTCCTGACTTTC	CSTEQGTGSSGANVLTF	NA	TRBV20-1	TRBJ2-6	NA
TGTGCCATCAGAGCCGGGACAGGGGAAGAGACCCAGTACTTC	CAIRAGTGEETQYF	NA	TRBV10-3	TRBJ2-5	TRBD1
TGTGCCAGCTCAAGTACCGGGACAGGGAACTACGAGCAGTACTTC	CASSSTGTGNYEQYF	few	TRBV18	TRBJ2-7	TRBD1
TGTGCCAGCAGTTTAGCTGGAAGGTACCAAGAGACCCAGTACTTC	CASSLAGRYQETQYF	NA	TRBV12-3/TRBV12-4	TRBJ2-5	NA
TGTGCCAGCAACAAAAACACAGATACGCAGTATTTT	CASNKNTDTQYF	few	TRBV7-2	TRBJ2-3	NA
TGTGCCAGCAGTTTCACGGGACAGTACACTGAAGCTTTCTTT	CASSFTGQYTEAFF	NA	TRBV6-2/TRBV6-3	TRBJ1-1	TRBD1
TGTGCCACCAGTGAGGGGAACGAGCAGTACTTC	CATSEGNEQYF	few	TRBV24-1	TRBJ2-7	NA
TGTGCCAGCAGTTACTCGAAGAGCTCTAATCAGCCCCAGCATTTT	CASSYSKSSNQPQHF	few	TRBV6-2/TRBV6-3	TRBJ1-5	NA
TGTGCCAGCAGCCCGACTAGCGGGGCCACAGATACGCAGTATTTT	CASSPTSGATDTQYF	few	TRBV3-1	TRBJ2-3	TRBD2
TGTGCCAGCAGTTTTTACGGGCTAGCTGGGAATAAAGAGACCCAGTACTTC	CASSFYGLAGNKETQYF	NA	TRBV27	TRBJ2-5	NA
TGCGCCAGCAGCTGGGACGGTTGTACCTACGAGCAGTACTTC	CASSWDGCTYEQYF	few	TRBV5-1	TRBJ2-7	NA
TGTGCCAGCCTAGCGGGAGGAACCTACGAGCAGTACTTC	CASLAGGTYEQYF	NA	TRBV18	TRBJ2-7	TRBD2